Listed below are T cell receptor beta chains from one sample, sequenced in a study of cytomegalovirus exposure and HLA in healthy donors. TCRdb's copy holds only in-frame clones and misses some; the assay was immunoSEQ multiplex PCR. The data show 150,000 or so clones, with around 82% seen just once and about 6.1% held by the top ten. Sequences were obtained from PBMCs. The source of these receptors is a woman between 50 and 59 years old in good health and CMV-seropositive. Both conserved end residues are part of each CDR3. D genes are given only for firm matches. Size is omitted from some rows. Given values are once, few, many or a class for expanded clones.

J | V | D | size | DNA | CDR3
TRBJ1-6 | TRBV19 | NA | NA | TGTGCCAGTAGTATCAGCCGGGACTTTAATTCACCCCTCCACTTT | CASSISRDFNSPLHF
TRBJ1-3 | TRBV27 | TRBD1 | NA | TGTGCCAGCAGCCCCACAGGGGCCTCTGGAAACACCATATATTTT | CASSPTGASGNTIYF
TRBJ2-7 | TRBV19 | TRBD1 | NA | TGTGCCAGTGGGAGACAGGGGCTCGGCGAGCAGTACTTC | CASGRQGLGEQYF
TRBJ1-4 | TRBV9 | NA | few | TGTGCCAGCAGCGTAGGAGCCAGGGAGGGGGAAAAACTGTTTTTT | CASSVGAREGEKLFF
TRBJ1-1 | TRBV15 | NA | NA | TGTACCACCAGCAGAGGACAGCTGTCGATTAAGGCTGAAGCTTTCTTT | CTTSRGQLSIKAEAFF
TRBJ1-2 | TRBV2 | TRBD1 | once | TGTGCCAGCAGTGACGGACAGGAGTCTAACTATGGCTACACCTTC | CASSDGQESNYGYTF
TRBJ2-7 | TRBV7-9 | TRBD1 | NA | TGTTCCAGCAGCTTAGCGCCAGGGACAGGGGGTATGTACGAGCAGTACTTC | CSSSLAPGTGGMYEQYF
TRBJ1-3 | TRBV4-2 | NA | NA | TGTGCCAGCAGCCAAGATAGAGGGATCTCTGGAAACACCATATATTTT | CASSQDRGISGNTIYF
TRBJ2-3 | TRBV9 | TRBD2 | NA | TGTGCCAGCAGCCTCCTAGCGGGGGGTGGCACAGATACGCAGTATTTT | CASSLLAGGGTDTQYF
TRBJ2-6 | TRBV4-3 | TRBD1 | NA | TGCGCCAGCAGCCAGATACAGGGGGCCGGTGGGGCCAACGTCCTGACTTTC | CASSQIQGAGGANVLTF
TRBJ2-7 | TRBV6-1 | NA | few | TGTGCCACCTGGACAGACTCCTACGAGCAGTACTTC | CATWTDSYEQYF
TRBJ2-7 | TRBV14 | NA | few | TGTGCCAGCAGCCTCTCCCCACCGGGACTTGGGGGCGAGCAGTACTTC | CASSLSPPGLGGEQYF